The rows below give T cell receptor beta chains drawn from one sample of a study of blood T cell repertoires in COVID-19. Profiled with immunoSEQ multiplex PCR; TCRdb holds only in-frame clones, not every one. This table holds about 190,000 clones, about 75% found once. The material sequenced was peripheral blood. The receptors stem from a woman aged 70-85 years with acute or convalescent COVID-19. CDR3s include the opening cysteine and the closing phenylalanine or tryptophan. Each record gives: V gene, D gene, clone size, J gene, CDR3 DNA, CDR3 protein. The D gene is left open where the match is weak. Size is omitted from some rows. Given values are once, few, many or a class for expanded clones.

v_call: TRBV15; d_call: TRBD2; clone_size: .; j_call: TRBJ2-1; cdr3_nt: TGTGCCACCAGACCGGGACTAGCGGGAGCGATGAACAATGAGCAGTTCTTC; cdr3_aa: CATRPGLAGAMNNEQFF
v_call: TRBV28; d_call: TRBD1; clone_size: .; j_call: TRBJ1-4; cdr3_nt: TGTGCCAGCAGGACGCCCGGGACAGCAACTAATGAAAAACTGTTTTTT; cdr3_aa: CASRTPGTATNEKLFF
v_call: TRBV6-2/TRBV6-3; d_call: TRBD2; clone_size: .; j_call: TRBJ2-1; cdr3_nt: TGTGCCAGCAGTCGGCTCCGGACTAGCGGGAGAGGCTTATCTGGGAATGAGCAGTTCTTC; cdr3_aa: CASSRLRTSGRGLSGNEQFF
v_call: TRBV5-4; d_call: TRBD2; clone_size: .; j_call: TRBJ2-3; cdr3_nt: TGTGCCAGCAGCTTAGTTTTAGCGGGTAGCACAGATACGCAGTATTTT; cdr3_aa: CASSLVLAGSTDTQYF
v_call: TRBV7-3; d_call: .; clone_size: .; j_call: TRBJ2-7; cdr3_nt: TGTGCCAGCAGCTTAACGGCTAGCCTCTCCGAGCAGTACTTC; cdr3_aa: CASSLTASLSEQYF
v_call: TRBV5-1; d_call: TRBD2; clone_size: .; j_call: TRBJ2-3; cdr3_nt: TGCGCCAGCAGCTTGGAGATTAGCGGGGCCACAGATACGCAGTATTTT; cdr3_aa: CASSLEISGATDTQYF
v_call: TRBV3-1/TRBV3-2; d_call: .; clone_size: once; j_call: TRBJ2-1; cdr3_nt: TGTGCCAGCAGCCTTCAACCGGAGTACAATGAGCAGTTCTTC; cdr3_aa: CASSLQPEYNEQFF
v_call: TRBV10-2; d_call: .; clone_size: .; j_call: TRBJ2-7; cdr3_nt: TGCGCCAGCAGTGAGCGGGAGTACGAGCAGTACTTC; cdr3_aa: CASSEREYEQYF
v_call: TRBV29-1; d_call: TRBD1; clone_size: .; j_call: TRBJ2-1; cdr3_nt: TGCAGCGTTGGAGACAGTGCCAGGGGGGAGCAGTTCTTC; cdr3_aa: CSVGDSARGEQFF
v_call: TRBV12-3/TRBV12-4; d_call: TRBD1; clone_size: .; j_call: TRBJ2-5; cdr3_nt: TGTGCCAGCAGCAGGGACAGGGCGGAGACCCAGTACTTC; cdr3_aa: CASSRDRAETQYF
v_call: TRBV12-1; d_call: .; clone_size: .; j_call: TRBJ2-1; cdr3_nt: TGTGCCAGCAGCTTTGTGGTGCGATATAGTGAGCAGTTCTTC; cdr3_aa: CASSFVVRYSEQFF
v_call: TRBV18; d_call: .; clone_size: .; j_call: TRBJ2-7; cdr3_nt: TGTGCCAGCTCACCCTGGGACAAGCCCTACGAGCAGTACTTC; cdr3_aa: CASSPWDKPYEQYF
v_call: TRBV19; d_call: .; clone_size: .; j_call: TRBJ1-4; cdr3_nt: TGTGCCAGCAAAGAACCGGGGGGCCGCAATGAAAAACTGTTTTTT; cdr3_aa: CASKEPGGRNEKLFF
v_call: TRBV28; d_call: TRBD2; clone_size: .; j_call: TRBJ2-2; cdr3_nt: TGTGCCAGCAGTACAGCGGGAGGGCGCACCGGGGAGCTGTTTTTT; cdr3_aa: CASSTAGGRTGELFF
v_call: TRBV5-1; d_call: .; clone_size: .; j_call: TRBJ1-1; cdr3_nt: TGCGCCAGCAGCTTGGAGCCTTCCAGGCGGGGCCTGGGCACTGAAGCTTTCTTT; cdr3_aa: CASSLEPSRRGLGTEAFF
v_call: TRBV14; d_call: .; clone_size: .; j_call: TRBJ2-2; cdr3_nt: TGTGCCAGCAGCCAAAGGCGGGGAAACACCGGGGAGCTGTTTTTT; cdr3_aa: CASSQRRGNTGELFF
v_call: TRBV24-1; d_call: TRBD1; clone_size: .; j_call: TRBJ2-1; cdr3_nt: TGTGCCACCACCGGGCAGGGGGTGGGGTATAATGAGCAGTTCTTC; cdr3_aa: CATTGQGVGYNEQFF
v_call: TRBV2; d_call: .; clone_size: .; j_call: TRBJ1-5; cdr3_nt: TGTGCCAGCAGTGACCCGGGGCAGCCCCAGCATTTT; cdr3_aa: CASSDPGQPQHF
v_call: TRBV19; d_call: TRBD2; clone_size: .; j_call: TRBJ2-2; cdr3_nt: TGTGCCAGTAGTATAGGCGGGAGTACCACCGGGGAGCTGTTTTTT; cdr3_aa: CASSIGGSTTGELFF
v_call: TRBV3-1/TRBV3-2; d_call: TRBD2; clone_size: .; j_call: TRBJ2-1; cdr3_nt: TGTGCCAGCAGCCAAGGCCTAGCGGGAGGGCGCAATGAGCAGTTCTTC; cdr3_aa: CASSQGLAGGRNEQFF
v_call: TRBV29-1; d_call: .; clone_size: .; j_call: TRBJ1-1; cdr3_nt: TGCAGCGCTTCCCCCGGGGGAGGAGGGGCCACTGAAGCTTTCTTT; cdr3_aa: CSASPGGGGATEAFF
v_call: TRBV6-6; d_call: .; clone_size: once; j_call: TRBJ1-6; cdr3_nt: TGTGCCAGCAGTGCCCGACAAGGTGGCAATTCACCCCTCCACTTT; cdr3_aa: CASSARQGGNSPLHF
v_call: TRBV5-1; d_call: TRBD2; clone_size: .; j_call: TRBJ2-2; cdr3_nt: TGCGCCAGCAGCTCAGCTAGCGGGCGGACCGGGGAGCTGTTTTTT; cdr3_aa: CASSSASGRTGELFF
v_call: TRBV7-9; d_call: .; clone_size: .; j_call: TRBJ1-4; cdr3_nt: TGTGCCAGCAGCTTCGGACAGACAACTAATGAAAAACTGTTTTTT; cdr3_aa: CASSFGQTTNEKLFF
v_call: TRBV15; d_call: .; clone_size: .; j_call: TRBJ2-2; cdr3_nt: TGTGCCACCAGCAGGTCCAGAAACACCGGGGAGCTGTTTTTT; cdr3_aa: CATSRSRNTGELFF
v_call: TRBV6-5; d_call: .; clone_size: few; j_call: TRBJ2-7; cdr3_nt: TGTGCCAGCGGGCAGGTCTACGTCGACGAGCAGTACTTC; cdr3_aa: CASGQVYVDEQYF
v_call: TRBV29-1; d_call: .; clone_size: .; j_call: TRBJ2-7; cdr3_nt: TGCAGCGTTGAAACCTCAGGAGGGCCTTCCGAGCAGTACTTC; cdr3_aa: CSVETSGGPSEQYF
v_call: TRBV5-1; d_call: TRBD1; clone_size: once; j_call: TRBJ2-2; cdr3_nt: TGCGCCAGCAGCTTGGCTGGGACAGGGATAAACACCGGGGAGCTGTTTTTT; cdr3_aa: CASSLAGTGINTGELFF
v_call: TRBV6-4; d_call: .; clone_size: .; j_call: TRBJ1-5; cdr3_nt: TGTGCCAGCAGTGAGTCCCCAGGGGGCAATCAGCCCCAGCATTTT; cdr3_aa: CASSESPGGNQPQHF
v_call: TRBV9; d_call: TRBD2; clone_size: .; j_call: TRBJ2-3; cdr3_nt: TGTGCCAGCAGCGTAGTAGCGGGAGGCTCTGCAGATACGCAGTATTTT; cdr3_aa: CASSVVAGGSADTQYF
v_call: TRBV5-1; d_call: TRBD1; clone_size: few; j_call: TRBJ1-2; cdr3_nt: TGCGCCAGCAGCTTTGGACAGGAAAGTTATGGCTACACCTTC; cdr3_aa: CASSFGQESYGYTF
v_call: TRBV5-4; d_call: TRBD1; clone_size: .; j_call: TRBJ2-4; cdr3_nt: TGTGCCAGCAGCCCCGGGACAGGGGGCCGAAGGGTGGGAAACATTCAGTACTTC; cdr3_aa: CASSPGTGGRRVGNIQYF
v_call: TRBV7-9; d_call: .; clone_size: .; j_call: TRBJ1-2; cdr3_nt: TGTGCCAGCAGCACATCCTACCAGGCGGGTGGCTACACCTTC; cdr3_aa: CASSTSYQAGGYTF
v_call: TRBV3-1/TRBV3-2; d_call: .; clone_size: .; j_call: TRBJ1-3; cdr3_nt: TGTGCCAGCAGTTCAAGCAGGGTGACGGGAAACACCATATATTTT; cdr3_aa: CASSSSRVTGNTIYF
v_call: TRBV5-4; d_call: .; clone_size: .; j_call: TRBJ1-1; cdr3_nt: TGTGCCAGCAGCTTGGAATGGGGCACGAACACTGAAGCTTTCTTT; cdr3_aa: CASSLEWGTNTEAFF
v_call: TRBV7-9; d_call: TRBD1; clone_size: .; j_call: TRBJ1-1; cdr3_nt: TGTGCCAGCAGGATACAGGGGGTAAAGACTGAAGCTTTCTTT; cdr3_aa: CASRIQGVKTEAFF
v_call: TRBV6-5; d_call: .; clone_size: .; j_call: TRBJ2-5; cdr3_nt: TGTGCCAGCAGTTATGGCGGCCAAGAGACCCAGTACTTC; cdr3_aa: CASSYGGQETQYF
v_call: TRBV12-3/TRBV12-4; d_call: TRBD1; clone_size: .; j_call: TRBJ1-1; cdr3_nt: TGTGCCATGGGAGACAGGGGGAACACTGAAGCTTTCTTT; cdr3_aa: CAMGDRGNTEAFF
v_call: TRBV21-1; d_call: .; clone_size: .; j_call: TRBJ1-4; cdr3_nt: TGTGCCAGCAGCAAAGACAAAACATCGGTCGCGGAGGGGGAAAAACTGTTTTTT; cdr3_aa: CASSKDKTSVAEGEKLFF
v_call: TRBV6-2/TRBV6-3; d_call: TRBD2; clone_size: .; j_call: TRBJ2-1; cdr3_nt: TGTGCCAGCAGTTTAACAACGACTAGCGGAAAGCAGTTCTTC; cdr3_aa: CASSLTTTSGKQFF
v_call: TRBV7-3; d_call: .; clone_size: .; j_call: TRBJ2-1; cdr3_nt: TGTGCCAGCACCCAATTCGCGGGAACCTACAATGAGCAGTTCTTC; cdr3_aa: CASTQFAGTYNEQFF
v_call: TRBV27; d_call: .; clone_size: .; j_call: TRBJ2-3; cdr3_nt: TGTGCCAGCAGCAGCGTCGGGGGGCCTGGAGATACGCAGTATTTT; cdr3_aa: CASSSVGGPGDTQYF
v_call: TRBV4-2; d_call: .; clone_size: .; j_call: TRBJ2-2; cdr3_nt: TGTGCCAGCAGCCAAGAGACGGGAATGGTGAACACCGGGGAGCTGTTTTTT; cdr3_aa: CASSQETGMVNTGELFF
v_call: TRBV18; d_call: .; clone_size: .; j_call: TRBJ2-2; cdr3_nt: TGTGCCAGCTCATCGACCCGACTCAGGGGTCACGGGGAGCTGTTTTTT; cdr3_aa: CASSSTRLRGHGELFF
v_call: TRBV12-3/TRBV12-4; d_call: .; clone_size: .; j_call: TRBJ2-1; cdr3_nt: TGTGCCAGCAGTTTTGTAGCATACAATGAGCAGTTCTTC; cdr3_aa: CASSFVAYNEQFF
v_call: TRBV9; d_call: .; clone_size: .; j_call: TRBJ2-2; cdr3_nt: TGTGCCAGCAGCCCCATCCGGGGAGGCACCGGGGAGCTGTTTTTT; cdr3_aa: CASSPIRGGTGELFF
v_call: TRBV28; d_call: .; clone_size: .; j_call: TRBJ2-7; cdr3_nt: TGTGCCAGCAGTTCTCCAGGGAAAACTCACGAGCAGTACTTC; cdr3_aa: CASSSPGKTHEQYF